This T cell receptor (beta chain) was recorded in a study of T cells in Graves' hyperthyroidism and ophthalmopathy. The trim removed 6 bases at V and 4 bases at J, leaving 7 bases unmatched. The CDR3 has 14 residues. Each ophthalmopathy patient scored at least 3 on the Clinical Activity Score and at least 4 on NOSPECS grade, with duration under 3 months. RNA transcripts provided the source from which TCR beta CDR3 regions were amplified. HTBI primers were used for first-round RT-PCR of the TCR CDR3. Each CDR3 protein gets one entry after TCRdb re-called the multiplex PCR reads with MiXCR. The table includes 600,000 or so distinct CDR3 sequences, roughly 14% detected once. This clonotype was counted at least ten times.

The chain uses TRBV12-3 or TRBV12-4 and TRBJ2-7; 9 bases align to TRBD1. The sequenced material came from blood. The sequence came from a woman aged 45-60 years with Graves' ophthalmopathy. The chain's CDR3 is CASSPRDRAYEQYF. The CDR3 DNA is TGTGCCAGCAGCCCACGGGACAGGGCGTACGAGCAGTACTTC.